The 23 T cell receptor beta chains presented below share a single source sample, sequenced in a study of cytomegalovirus exposure and HLA in healthy donors. Clones were sequenced by immunoSEQ multiplex PCR, and TCRdb holds only the in-frame ones, with some missing. The sample shows some 140,000 clones, about nine tenths of them seen only once. What was sequenced was PBMCs. The receptor source for this set is a man in his late teens or twenties in good health and CMV-seronegative.

The genes are TRBV9 and TRBJ2-2, with 7 bases lining up with TRBD1. The CDR3 extends over 15 amino acids. Germline V CDR1 and CDR2: SGDLS, YYNGEE. The J segment lost 6 bases and the V segment lost 0 bases, leaving 5 bases of the junction unmatched. CDR3 bases: TGTGCCAGCAGCGTAGACAGGGGTTCTCCCGGGGAGCTGTTTTTT. It encodes CASSVDRGSPGELFF.

The chain links TRBV4-1 to TRBJ2-2, with 9 bases lining up with TRBD2. CDR3 length: 15 residues. V lost 6 bases, J lost 7 bases, and 9 bases stayed unmatched. The germline V gene encodes CDR1 MGHRA and CDR2 YSYEKL. CDR3: CASSFLRGGGGELFF. CDR3 nucleotides: TGCGCCAGCAGTTTTTTGCGGGGGGGTGGCGGGGAGCTGTTTTTT.

The chain combines TRBV4-3 with TRBJ1-1; D is ambiguous. Germline CDR1 and CDR2: LGHNA and YSLEER. The CDR3 loop spans 14 amino acids. Trimming took 0 bases from V and 11 from J, leaving 16 bases between them. The CDR3 loop is CASSQDSSSMRAFF. Here the CDR3 DNA reads TGCGCCAGCAGCCAAGATTCGTCGTCCATGAGGGCTTTCTTT.

V usage is TRBV2 and J usage is TRBJ2-1; maybe TRBD1 (6 bases). This CDR3 region has 13 residues. Germline loops: CDR1 SNHLY, CDR2 FYNNEI. V gave up 6 bases and J gave up 9 bases, with 15 bases separating them. The CDR3, as DNA: TGTGCCAGCAGGTCCACAGGGAACCTTGAGCAGTTCTTC. Encoded protein: CASRSTGNLEQFF.

The chain joins TRBV6-1 to TRBJ1-5; D gene uncertain. The V gene lost 1 base and the J gene lost 9 bases, with 10 bases spanning the gap. This CDR3 spans 13 amino acids. In germline, CDR1 is MNHNS, CDR2 SASEGT. In DNA form, the CDR3 reads TGTGCCAGCAGTGAAGGGGCCTTGTGGCCCCAGCATTTT. It specifies CASSEGALWPQHF.

V is TRBV27 and J is TRBJ2-7, with 10 bases identical to TRBD2. Germline V gene sequence: CDR1 MNHEY, CDR2 SMNVEV (reference sequence). Unmatched junction bases numbered 20, after V lost 8 bases and J lost 7 bases. There are 17 residues in the CDR3. Here the CDR3 reads CASPSRWAAGGPREQYF. DNA of the CDR3: TGTGCCAGCCCCTCCCGATGGGCAGCGGGAGGGCCGAGGGAGCAGTACTTC.

The CDR3 nucleotides read TGCGCCAGCAGCTTCCAGGGAGGCAACACCATATATTTT. It encodes CASSFQGGNTIYF. The V and J genes are TRBV5-1 and TRBJ1-3; weak D call: TRBD1 (5 bases). V was trimmed by 2 bases and J by 7 bases, leaving 10 bases between them. The germline V gene encodes CDR1 SGHRS and CDR2 YFSETQ. The CDR3 extends over 13 amino acids. Combining the CDR3 with reference TRBV5-1 and TRBJ1-3 gives the whole variable domain KAGVTQTPRYLIKTRGQQVTLSCSPISGHRSVSWYQQTPGQGLQFLFEYFSETQRNKGNFPGRFSGRQFSNSRSEMNVSTLELGDSALYLCASSFQGGNTIYFGEGSWLTVV.

The chain carries TRBV7-9 and TRBJ2-5; 7 bases are shared with TRBD1. Germline V gene sequence: CDR1 SEHNR, CDR2 FQNEAQ (reference sequence). CDR3 length equals 16 residues. Trimming at V came to 5 bases and at J to 2 bases, leaving 11 bases not matched to a gene. The chain's CDR3 is CASSPPNMGQQETQYF. DNA for the CDR3: TGTGCCAGCAGCCCGCCAAACATGGGACAGCAAGAGACCCAGTACTTC.

The chain links TRBV7-8 to TRBJ2-7; D possibly corresponds to TRBD2 (6 bases). V was clipped by 5 bases and J by 1 base, with 12 bases between them. From germline, CDR1 is SGHVS and CDR2 FQNEAQ. This CDR3 has 14 amino acids. The CDR3 region is CASSPTGGSYEQYF. CDR3 DNA sequence: TGTGCCAGCAGCCCCACTGGGGGGTCCTACGAGCAGTACTTC.

The genes are TRBV6-5 and TRBJ2-1; 9 nucleotides align to TRBD1. The germline V gene encodes CDR1 MNHEY and CDR2 SVGAGI. Losses at the gene ends were 5 bases for V and 7 bases for J; bases not matched to a gene: 9. The CDR3 has 15 residues. CDR3 sequence reads: CASSTRQGEDNEQFF. The CDR3 DNA reads as TGTGCCAGCAGTACTAGACAGGGGGAAGATAATGAGCAGTTCTTC.

The chain recombines TRBV7-2 with TRBJ2-5; 10 nucleotides match TRBD2. CDR1 is SGHTA, CDR2 FQGNSA, per germline. V shed 5 bases, J shed 3 bases, and the junction held 6 bases outside the gene matches. The CDR3 sequence is 15 residues long. For the CDR3, the DNA is TGTGCCAGCAGCCTTAGGACTAGCGGTGAAGAGACCCAGTACTTC. It codes for CASSLRTSGEETQYF. Filled out from reference TRBV7-2 and TRBJ2-5, the complete variable domain reads GAGVSQSPSNKVTEKGKDVELRCDPISGHTALYWYRQSLGQGLEFLIYFQGNSAPDKSGLPSDRFSAERTGGSVSTLTIQRTQQEDSAVYLCASSLRTSGEETQYFGPGTRLLVL.

This clone was detected once. V gene TRBV19 combines with J gene TRBJ2-2; D might be TRBD2 (6 bases). This CDR3 region has 17 residues. The germline V gene encodes CDR1 LNHDA and CDR2 SQIVND (reference sequence). V was pared by 4 bases and J by 5 bases, with 20 bases between. CDR3 amino acids: CASSTASAGSRTGELFF. DNA of the CDR3: TGTGCCAGTAGTACCGCATCCGCGGGGAGTAGGACCGGGGAGCTGTTTTTT.

The genes are TRBV28 and TRBJ2-7; no firm D call. The CDR3 runs 11 residues. The germline V gene has CDR1 MDHEN and CDR2 SYDVKM. Trimming pared 3 bases from V and 7 bases from J, leaving 7 bases between. CDR3 bases: TGTGCCAGCAGTTTCTTGAGGGAGCAGTACTTC. This codes for CASSFLREQYF.

The chain carries TRBV4-2 and TRBJ1-1; 7 nucleotides align to TRBD1. This CDR3 comprises 17 residues. CDR1 is LGHNA, CDR2 YNFKEQ, per germline. The trim removed 4 bases at V and 4 bases at J, leaving 15 bases unmatched. The CDR3, as DNA: TGTGCCAGCAGCCGATTTACAGGGGCGCAGAGGGGCACTGAAGCTTTCTTT. It specifies CASSRFTGAQRGTEAFF.

The CDR3 reads CASSHVQGTEQYF. The CDR3 region has the DNA TGCGCCAGCAGCCACGTACAGGGTACCGAGCAGTACTTC. This chain uses TRBV4-3 with TRBJ2-7; D might be TRBD1 (6 bases). Germline lookup yields CDR1 LGHNA and CDR2 YSLEER. The CDR3 totals 13 residues. V lost 3 bases, J lost 6 bases, and 12 bases lay in between.

The V and J genes are TRBV6-5 and TRBJ1-2; D remains ambiguous. The V gene's germline CDR1 is MNHEY and CDR2 SVGAGI. V lost 6 bases and J lost 3, with 14 bases in between. This CDR3 comprises 14 residues. CDR3 in amino acids: CASSPITYHYGYTF. DNA of the CDR3: TGTGCCAGCAGCCCGATTACCTACCACTATGGCTACACCTTC.

With regard to this clone: One end of the junction is discordant with germline, which a read error may explain. The chain combines TRBV7-9 with TRBJ1-2, with D perhaps TRBD1 (5 bases). This CDR3 has 13 amino acids. Germline assignment: CDR1 SEHNR and CDR2 FQNEAQ (reference sequence). The CDR3 sequence: CASSFVPDSTPGF. Here the CDR3 DNA reads TGTGCCAGCAGCTTCGTCCCAGACAGTACGCCGGGTTTC.

This sequence joins TRBV5-4 and TRBJ2-1; weak D call: TRBD2 (5 bases). The germline gives CDR1 SGHNT, CDR2 YYREEE (reference sequence). The germline V and J ends were trimmed by 5 bases and 2 bases, with 14 bases remaining between them. CDR3 length: 15 amino acids. CDR3: CASRAERATYNEQFF. The DNA for the CDR3 is TGTGCCAGCAGAGCGGAGAGGGCCACCTACAATGAGCAGTTCTTC. The complete variable domain, with remaining parts taken from reference TRBV5-4 and TRBJ2-1, reads ETGVTQSPTHLIKTRGQQVTLRCSSQSGHNTVSWYQQALGQGPQFIFQYYREEENGRGNFPPRFSGLQFPNYSSELNVNALELDDSALYLCASRAERATYNEQFFGPGTRLTVL.

The rearrangement links TRBV7-6 to TRBJ1-1, with D possibly matching TRBD1 (6 bases). This CDR3 contains 15 residues. The V end lost 4 bases, the J end lost 5 bases, and 17 bases lay between the germline ends. Germline loops: CDR1 SGHVS, CDR2 FNYEAQ. As DNA, the CDR3 is TGTGCCAGCAGCTCCAGGGGTCCCTTTGGGACTGAAGCTTTCTTT. Amino acids: CASSSRGPFGTEAFF.

J is TRBJ2-3 and V is TRBV5-1, with D perhaps TRBD2 (7 bases). Germline CDR1 and CDR2: SGHRS and YFSETQ. This CDR3 spans 15 amino acids. V shed 6 bases and J shed 0 bases, with 14 bases lying between them. The DNA for the CDR3 is TGCGCCAGCAAATCGGCGGGGGCAAGCACAGATACGCAGTATTTT. As protein: CASKSAGASTDTQYF.

This clone was picked up a small number of times. The identical CDR3 is also encoded by other nucleotide sequences in the sample. CDR3 sequence: CASSVGGDEQYF. As DNA, the CDR3 is TGTGCCAGCAGCGTAGGGGGAGACGAGCAGTACTTC. The J gene is TRBJ2-7, the V gene TRBV9, with D possibly TRBD2 on 5 matching bases. Germline V gene sequence: CDR1 SGDLS, CDR2 YYNGEE. This CDR3 is built from 12 residues. Trimming took 0 bases from V and 5 from J, leaving 6 bases between them.

The V and J genes are TRBV6-5 and TRBJ2-3, with 9 positions matching TRBD1. This CDR3 comprises 15 residues. CDR1 is MNHEY and CDR2 is SVGAGI in the germline V gene. Trimming at V came to 4 bases and at J to 7 bases, leaving 9 bases not matched to a gene. The DNA for the CDR3 is TGTGCCAGCAGTTGGCCCCGACAGGGGGACAATACGCAGTATTTT. Protein product: CASSWPRQGDNTQYF.

The chain couples TRBV10-2 to TRBJ1-1; TRBD1 might be the D (6 bases). This CDR3 is 15 amino acids long. Germline-derived CDR1 and CDR2 are WSHSY and SAAADI. V gave up 6 bases and J gave up 3 bases, with 17 bases separating them. The CDR3 nucleotides read TGCGCCAGCAGAACCGAACAGGGTTGGGACACTGAAGCTTTCTTT. Translation: CASRTEQGWDTEAFF.